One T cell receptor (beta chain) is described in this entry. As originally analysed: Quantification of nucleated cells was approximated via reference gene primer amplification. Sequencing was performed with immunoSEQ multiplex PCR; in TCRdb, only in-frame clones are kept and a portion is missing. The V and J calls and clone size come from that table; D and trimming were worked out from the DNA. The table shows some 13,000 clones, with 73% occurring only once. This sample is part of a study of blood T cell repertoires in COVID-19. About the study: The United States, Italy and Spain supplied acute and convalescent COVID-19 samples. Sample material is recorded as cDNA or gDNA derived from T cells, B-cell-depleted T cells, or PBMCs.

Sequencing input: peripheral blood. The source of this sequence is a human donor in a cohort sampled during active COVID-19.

For the CDR3, the DNA is TGTGCCAGCAGCCTACAGCGGGGGCGCGGGGATACGCAGTATTTT. Its translation is CASSLQRGRGDTQYF. The chain employs TRBV6-6 and TRBJ2-3; 8 positions agree with TRBD2. J was trimmed by 6 bases and V by 6 bases; bases with no gene match: 11. CDR1 is MNHNY, CDR2 SVGAGI, per germline (reference sequence). This CDR3 is built from 15 residues.